A single sample is the source of the 16 T cell receptor beta chains below, sequenced in a study of CD8+ T cells in alopecia areata. The treatment is: oral pan-JAK inhibitor, 5-10 mg twice daily. The authors extracted RNA and reverse transcribed it into cDNA as the sequencing template. Assay used: immunoSEQ multiplex PCR; TCRdb lists only in-frame clones, some missing. The repertoire includes nearly 95,000 clones, approximately 70% of them detected once, and approximately 15% sits in the top ten. Sequenced here: CD8+ T cells sorted from blood, sampled around week 46, from a patient treated with tofacitinib. These TCRs come from a human donor with alopecia areata.

DNA of the CDR3: TGTGCCAGCAGCGTAGGGACAGCAGGAACCGGGGAGCTGTTTTTT. It specifies CASSVGTAGTGELFF. The rearrangement uses TRBV9 and TRBJ2-2; TRBD1 might be the D (6 bases). CDR1 is SGDLS, CDR2 YYNGEE, per germline. The CDR3 spans 15 residues. The germline V and J ends were trimmed by 0 bases and 5 bases, with 11 bases remaining between them. The full variable domain, its missing parts supplied by reference TRBV9 and TRBJ2-2, is DSGVTQTPKHLITATGQRVTLRCSPRSGDLSVYWYQQSLDQGLQFLIQYYNGEERAKGNILERFSAQQFPDLHSELNLSSLELGDSALYFCASSVGTAGTGELFFGEGSRLTVL.

The chain is built from TRBV10-3 and TRBJ1-2; weak D call: TRBD1 (6 bases). The germline V gene encodes CDR1 ENHRY and CDR2 SYGVKD. This CDR3 is built from 15 residues. V was shortened by 3 bases and J by 10 bases, with 21 bases between the two germline ends. CDR3 sequence (DNA): TGTGCCATCAGTGACTCCTATTCGGGGGCGCAAGACTACACCTTC. It is translated as CAISDSYSGAQDYTF.

V and J are TRBV5-8 and TRBJ2-1; D possibly corresponds to TRBD2 (6 bases). This CDR3 has 12 amino acids. Germline V gene sequence: CDR1 SGHTS, CDR2 YDEGEE. Deletions cut 5 bases from V and 7 bases from J, with 10 bases between. The CDR3 reads CASRSGRNEQFF. The CDR3 DNA reads as TGTGCCAGCAGGTCAGGGAGGAATGAGCAGTTCTTC.

The genes are TRBV5-1 and TRBJ2-5; D may be TRBD1 (6 bases). V lost 4 bases and J 2 bases, leaving 12 bases between the germline ends. Germline loops: CDR1 SGHRS, CDR2 YFSETQ. The CDR3 runs to 14 residues. The CDR3 coding sequence is TGCGCCAGCAGCCCGGAGACAGGACAAGAGACCCAGTACTTC. It translates to CASSPETGQETQYF.

This clone came up a few times. This chain links TRBV7-9 with TRBJ2-5; the D is unclear. Germline-derived CDR1 and CDR2 are SEHNR and FQNEAQ (reference sequence). The CDR3 totals 11 residues. V lost 5 bases to trimming and J lost 4 bases, with 5 bases between them. DNA for the CDR3: TGTGCCAGCAGCGTTTTAGAGACCCAGTACTTC. Residues: CASSVLETQYF.

The chain links TRBV5-6 to TRBJ2-7, with a weak D call TRBD2 (6 bases). The CDR3 length is 15 residues. Trimming took 4 bases from V and 2 from J, leaving 16 bases between them. Germline-derived CDR1 and CDR2 are SGHDT and YYEEEE. As DNA, the CDR3 is TGTGCCAGCAGCCCGAGCTGGGGCGGGACCTACGAGCAGTACTTC. Translated: CASSPSWGGTYEQYF.

The chain employs TRBV27 and TRBJ1-6; D is perhaps TRBD1 (5 bases). From germline, CDR1 is MNHEY and CDR2 SMNVEV (reference sequence). The CDR3 spans 15 residues. V was shortened by 7 bases and J by 7 bases, with 17 bases between the two germline ends. CDR3 bases: TGTGCCAGCACCTGGGTAAGGGGCCAAAATTCACCCCTCCACTTT. Its translation is CASTWVRGQNSPLHF.

This clone appeared a single time. This chain's CDR3 is CASSLGYRANVLTF. The CDR3 region has the DNA TGTGCCAGCAGCTTAGGGTATAGGGCCAACGTCCTGACTTTC. The chain recombines TRBV11-2 with TRBJ2-6, with D uncertain. The length of the CDR3 is 14 residues. CDR1 SGHAT and CDR2 FQNNGV come from the germline V gene. The V end lost 1 base, the J end lost 5 bases, and 6 bases lay between the germline ends.

As concerns this clone: This specimen includes other DNA sequences encoding the same CDR3. This chain joins TRBV19 and TRBJ2-5; no clear D gene. Trimming shortened V by 6 bases and J by 3 bases, and 11 bases separated the two germline ends. Germline V CDR1 and CDR2: LNHDA, SQIVND (reference sequence). This CDR3 has 13 amino acids. The CDR3 DNA follows: TGTGCCAGTAGCATCGACGGAGAAGAGACCCAGTACTTC. Translated: CASSIDGEETQYF.

This chain links TRBV7-3 with TRBJ2-4, with D possibly called TRBD1 or TRBD2 (5 bases each). The germline V gene has CDR1 SGHTA and CDR2 FQGTGA. CDR3 size: 13 residues. Trimming pared 3 bases from V and 8 bases from J, leaving 11 bases between. CDR3 DNA sequence: TGTGCCAGCAGCTTGCCGGGGCAGGACATTCAGTACTTC. It specifies CASSLPGQDIQYF.

V and J are TRBV4-3 and TRBJ2-4; D is possibly TRBD2 (6 bases). CDR1 and CDR2 (germline): LGHNA, YSLEER. CDR3 length equals 16 residues. Trimming cost V 0 bases and J 0 bases, with 9 bases left between them. The CDR3 DNA follows: TGCGCCAGCAGCCAAGAAGGAGGGGTAGCCAAAAACATTCAGTACTTC. This encodes CASSQEGGVAKNIQYF.

V is TRBV29-1 and J is TRBJ1-4; D gene ambiguous. The germline CDR1 and CDR2 sequences are SQVTM and ANQGSEA. The CDR3 totals 13 residues. Trimming removed 6 bases from V and 0 bases from J, with 8 bases in between. The CDR3 loop is CSVATATNEKLFF. CDR3 sequence (DNA): TGCAGCGTAGCAACTGCAACTAATGAAAAACTGTTTTTT.

The V and J genes are TRBV29-1 and TRBJ1-2, with D possibly TRBD1 on 5 matching bases. The length of the CDR3 is 12 residues. Germline CDR1 and CDR2: SQVTM and ANQGSEA. V lost 1 base and J lost 9, with 12 bases in between. CDR3 sequence: CSVEGDLLSYTF. The CDR3 DNA is TGCAGCGTTGAAGGGGACCTCTTGAGCTACACCTTC.

V gene TRBV29-1 combines with J gene TRBJ1-2, with 11 positions matching TRBD1. V gave up 4 bases and J gave up 4 bases; unmatched junction bases: 2. The CDR3 loop spans 13 amino acids. The germline CDR1 and CDR2 sequences are SQVTM and ANQGSEA. For the CDR3, the DNA is TGCAGCGTTGCGGGACAGGGGGGCTATGGCTACACCTTC. This sequence encodes CSVAGQGGYGYTF.

The chain's CDR3 is CASSLVESSYNEQFF. The CDR3 DNA reads as TGTGCCAGCAGCTTAGTCGAGAGCTCCTACAATGAGCAGTTCTTC. The gene calls are TRBV7-3 and TRBJ2-1; D unclear. The V and J ends lost 2 bases and 0 bases respectively, with 8 bases between them. Germline assignment: CDR1 SGHTA and CDR2 FQGTGA. CDR3 length: 15 residues.

This clone has just a few counts. The chain combines TRBV13 with TRBJ2-7, with D perhaps TRBD2 (5 bases). The CDR3 extends over 13 amino acids. V lost 5 bases to trimming and J lost 5 bases, with 13 bases between them. Germline V lookup: CDR1 PRHDT, CDR2 FYEKMQ (reference sequence). The CDR3 reads CASSPTGSDEQYF. For the CDR3, the DNA is TGTGCCAGCAGCCCCACGGGGTCGGACGAGCAGTACTTC.